Here is one T cell receptor (beta chain) with its context. This sample stems from a study of cytomegalovirus exposure and HLA in healthy donors. Healthy bone marrow donors formed the donor group. PCR involved 60 Vbeta and 13 Jbeta primers. Clones were read by immunoSEQ multiplex PCR, and TCRdb kept only the in-frame ones, dropping some. Of fewer than 200,000 clones detected, around four fifths appear once; the ten largest clones hold less than 2%. With 5 bases clipped from V and 6 bases from J, the junction kept 6 bases outside the gene matches. From germline, CDR1 is MRHNA and CDR2 SNTAGT. This CDR3 contains 14 residues.

The TCR sequence derives from a man aged 35 to 55 in good health and CMV-seropositive. The sequenced sample consisted of PBMCs. The chain has TRBV6-4 and TRBJ2-3, with TRBD2 identical over 9 bases. The CDR3 loop is CASSRAGGPDTQYF. In DNA form, the CDR3 reads TGTGCCAGCAGTCGTGCGGGAGGGCCCGATACGCAGTATTTT.